This T cell receptor beta chain comes out of a study of cytomegalovirus exposure and HLA in healthy donors. The study, taken as a whole, reports: It was assumed in the presence/absence analyses that sequencing depth was roughly uniform across donors. A later examination showed that TCR association rates differed by HLA locus, with DRB1 most and HLA-C fewest. What TCR beta sequences reportedly achieved was accurate prediction of HLA-A and HLA-B alleles in most subjects.

Use of 60 Vbeta and 13 Jbeta primers characterized the PCR. Sequenced by immunoSEQ multiplex PCR; TCRdb stores in-frame clones only, minus some. The table shows more than 150,000 clones, with 82% occurring only once. Every donor was a healthy person donating bone marrow. Only one count was recorded for this clone. Its antigen is unidentified. Trimming shortened V by 5 bases and J by 2 bases, and 16 bases separated the two germline ends. The CDR3 consists of 15 residues. Germline assignment: CDR1 SEHNR and CDR2 FQNEAQ (reference sequence). Source material: PBMCs. This chain links TRBV7-9 with TRBJ2-7; a possible D gene is TRBD2 (7 bases). The sequence was collected from a man in his forties or fifties in good health and CMV-seronegative. The CDR3 DNA sequence: TGTGCCAGCAGCCCCAGGGGACTACTACCCTACGAGCAGTACTTC. Its translation: CASSPRGLLPYEQYF. Looking up the rest from reference TRBV7-9 and TRBJ2-7 gives the full variable domain: DTGVSQNPRHKITKRGQNVTFRCDPISEHNRLYWYRQTLGQGPEFLTYFQNEAQLEKSRLLSDRFSAERPKGSFSTLEIQRTEQGDSAMYLCASSPRGLLPYEQYFGPGTRLTVT.